This T cell receptor (beta chain) was documented in a study of naive and memory T cell subsets. Findings of the study overall: Over 85% of naive TCR sequences appeared only once, unlike memory subsets.

The beta constant-region primer was an equimolar mix of two oligonucleotides covering TRBC1 and TRBC2. Nested alpha and beta constant-region primers with the SP2 primer drove four PCR rounds on ligated cDNA. An oligonucleotide with the SP2 primer and a 12-nucleotide UMI was ligated to the cDNA 3' end. MiXCR, run by TCRdb on the UMI-ligation and nested PCR reads, gives a single entry per CDR3 protein. This table has tens of thousands of distinct CDR3 sequences, around 9% appearing once. This clonotype was picked up a small number of times. Antigen unknown. Trimming cost V 2 bases and J 2 bases, with 12 bases left between them. Germline loops: CDR1 SGHRS, CDR2 YFSETQ. The CDR3 consists of 15 residues.

This sequence was found in a human donor in good health. The source material was naive CD8+ T cells from blood. This chain uses TRBV5-1 with TRBJ2-3; D is possibly TRBD1 (6 bases). CDR3 sequence (DNA): TGCGCCAGCAGCTTAATGGACAGCCTCACAGATACGCAGTATTTT. It translates to CASSLMDSLTDTQYF.